These T cell receptor beta chains were read from a single sample in a study of beta chain features in type 1 diabetes. Sequencing was performed with immunoSEQ multiplex PCR; in TCRdb, only in-frame clones are kept and a portion is missing. The data show tens of thousands of clones, under 70% seen once. The material sequenced was stem cell memory CD4+ T cells from blood. The receptor source for this set is a woman aged 40 to 50 with type 1 diabetes. CDR3s include the opening cysteine and the closing phenylalanine or tryptophan. Fields, in order: CDR3 protein, CDR3 DNA, V gene, D gene, clone size, J gene. The D gene is left open where the match is weak. Some rows mark clone size as missing; the rest say once, few, many or name a class of expanded clone.

CDR3aa: CASSLDRAYEQYF
CDR3nt: TGTGCCAGCAGCTTGGACAGGGCCTACGAGCAGTACTTC
v_gene: TRBV7-2
d_gene: TRBD1
abundance: -
j_gene: TRBJ2-7

CDR3aa: CASSVENSYEQYF
CDR3nt: TGTGCCAGCAGCGTAGAGAACAGCTACGAGCAGTACTTC
v_gene: TRBV9
d_gene: -
abundance: -
j_gene: TRBJ2-7

CDR3aa: CASTPGQMNTEAFF
CDR3nt: TGTGCCAGCACTCCGGGACAGATGAACACTGAAGCTTTCTTT
v_gene: TRBV6-5
d_gene: TRBD1
abundance: once
j_gene: TRBJ1-1

CDR3aa: CASSPEGRGPQHF
CDR3nt: TGTGCCAGCTCACCCGAGGGGCGGGGGCCCCAGCATTTT
v_gene: TRBV18
d_gene: -
abundance: few
j_gene: TRBJ1-5

CDR3aa: CASSPRGRGSTDTQYF
CDR3nt: TGTGCCAGCAGCCCTCGGGGCAGGGGTAGCACAGATACGCAGTATTTT
v_gene: TRBV7-2
d_gene: -
abundance: -
j_gene: TRBJ2-3

CDR3aa: CASSRTTGGGGEAFF
CDR3nt: TGTGCCAGCAGTAGGACTACAGGTGGAGGTGGTGAAGCTTTCTTT
v_gene: TRBV28
d_gene: -
abundance: -
j_gene: TRBJ1-1

CDR3aa: CASSLLDGGNQPQHF
CDR3nt: TGTGCCAGCAGTCTACTTGACGGGGGCAATCAGCCCCAGCATTTT
v_gene: TRBV6-5
d_gene: -
abundance: -
j_gene: TRBJ1-5

CDR3aa: CASSLAHGTGTPYEQYF
CDR3nt: TGTGCCAGCAGCTTAGCGCACGGGACAGGGACGCCCTACGAGCAGTACTTC
v_gene: TRBV7-9
d_gene: TRBD1
abundance: -
j_gene: TRBJ2-7

CDR3aa: CASNTPGLAGAGEQFF
CDR3nt: TGTGCCAGCAATACTCCGGGACTAGCGGGAGCTGGTGAGCAGTTCTTC
v_gene: TRBV9
d_gene: TRBD2
abundance: -
j_gene: TRBJ2-1

CDR3aa: CASSLQSSGIGDTQYF
CDR3nt: TGTGCCAGCAGCTTACAGAGTAGCGGGATTGGAGATACGCAGTATTTT
v_gene: TRBV7-3
d_gene: TRBD2
abundance: few
j_gene: TRBJ2-3

CDR3aa: CASRRDRGMAGELFF
CDR3nt: TGTGCCAGCCGTCGGGACAGGGGGATGGCCGGGGAGCTGTTTTTT
v_gene: TRBV6-5
d_gene: TRBD1
abundance: -
j_gene: TRBJ2-2

CDR3aa: CASSPSGGFTDTQYF
CDR3nt: TGTGCCAGCAGCCCCTCCGGCGGGTTCACAGATACGCAGTATTTT
v_gene: TRBV11-1
d_gene: -
abundance: few
j_gene: TRBJ2-3

CDR3aa: CSVAQGADQPQHF
CDR3nt: TGCAGCGTCGCACAGGGGGCTGATCAGCCCCAGCATTTT
v_gene: TRBV29-1
d_gene: TRBD1
abundance: few
j_gene: TRBJ1-5

CDR3aa: CASTRRSGSGGNEQFF
CDR3nt: TGTGCCAGCACTCGACGGTCCGGGTCCGGGGGCAATGAGCAGTTCTTC
v_gene: TRBV9
d_gene: -
abundance: -
j_gene: TRBJ2-1

CDR3aa: CASSQEFWGRGEPQHF
CDR3nt: TGCGCCAGCAGCCAAGAGTTTTGGGGTCGGGGAGAGCCCCAGCATTTT
v_gene: TRBV4-3
d_gene: -
abundance: -
j_gene: TRBJ1-5

CDR3aa: CAISVDRGNIQYF
CDR3nt: TGTGCCATCAGTGTTGACAGGGGGAACATTCAGTACTTC
v_gene: TRBV10-3
d_gene: TRBD1
abundance: -
j_gene: TRBJ2-4

CDR3aa: CASSRRGLYGYTF
CDR3nt: TGTGCCAGCAGCCGTCGGGGACTTTATGGCTACACCTTC
v_gene: TRBV7-2
d_gene: -
abundance: few
j_gene: TRBJ1-2

CDR3aa: CASSILGAQGTGANVLTF
CDR3nt: TGTGCCAGCAGCATTCTAGGTGCACAGGGGACCGGGGCCAACGTCCTGACTTTC
v_gene: TRBV7-8
d_gene: TRBD1
abundance: -
j_gene: TRBJ2-6

CDR3aa: CASSSAQGDYGYTF
CDR3nt: TGTGCCAGCAGTTCCGCACAGGGCGATTATGGCTACACCTTC
v_gene: TRBV2
d_gene: -
abundance: once
j_gene: TRBJ1-2

CDR3aa: CASSLRGSDTQYF
CDR3nt: TGCGCCAGCAGCTTACGCGGGAGTGATACGCAGTATTTT
v_gene: TRBV5-1
d_gene: TRBD2
abundance: -
j_gene: TRBJ2-3

CDR3aa: CASQDRVPSYEQYF
CDR3nt: TGTGCCAGCCAAGACAGGGTACCTTCCTACGAGCAGTACTTC
v_gene: TRBV6-5
d_gene: TRBD1
abundance: -
j_gene: TRBJ2-7

CDR3aa: CASSFTGPIYGYTF
CDR3nt: TGTGCCAGCAGCTTTACAGGGCCCATCTATGGCTACACCTTC
v_gene: TRBV5-4
d_gene: -
abundance: few
j_gene: TRBJ1-2

CDR3aa: CASGSGTTNEKLFF
CDR3nt: TGTGCCAGCGGATCCGGGACAACTAATGAAAAACTGTTTTTT
v_gene: TRBV2
d_gene: -
abundance: few
j_gene: TRBJ1-4

CDR3aa: CASSGRTNQPQHF
CDR3nt: TGTGCCAGCAGTGGGAGGACGAATCAGCCCCAGCATTTT
v_gene: TRBV6-1
d_gene: -
abundance: -
j_gene: TRBJ1-5

CDR3aa: CASSYVGDSRNQPQHF
CDR3nt: TGTGCCAGCAGTTACGTGGGAGATAGTCGCAATCAGCCCCAGCATTTT
v_gene: TRBV6-5
d_gene: -
abundance: -
j_gene: TRBJ1-5

CDR3aa: CSVARSDNEQFF
CDR3nt: TGCAGCGTAGCCCGGTCCGACAATGAGCAGTTCTTC
v_gene: TRBV29-1
d_gene: -
abundance: -
j_gene: TRBJ2-1